The clone carrying this T cell receptor beta chain was seen repeatedly, ten times or more. The CDR3 extends over 15 amino acids. V was pared by 2 bases and J by 5 bases, with 5 bases of the junction left unmatched. These data are taken from a study of early T cells in non-severe SARS-CoV-2 infection. Unique molecular identifiers were attached to individual cDNA molecules. TCRdb processed the 5' RACE reads anew with MiXCR; each CDR3 protein has one entry. The table shows more than 65,000 distinct CDR3 sequences, with roughly an eighth occurring only once. The sequenced sample was whole blood. The clonotype originates from an adult who was a healthcare worker with PCR-confirmed SARS-CoV-2 infection or an uninfected control (not recorded which). The chain carries TRBV12-3 or TRBV12-4 and TRBJ2-1; 8 bases agree with TRBD2. The CDR3 DNA reads as TGTGCCAGCAGTTTACATAGCGGGATCGACAATGAGCAGTTCTTC. It translates to CASSLHSGIDNEQFF.